This entry describes one TCR beta chain. Its matching antigen is unknown. The data stem from a study of CD8 T cells in Susac syndrome. Reverse transcription of 0.5 to 1 ug RNA was performed with random hexamers. The immunoSEQ assay covered 54 Vbeta and 13 Jbeta segments for CDR3. Via MiXCR, TCRdb re-called the immunoSEQ multiplex PCR reads, giving one row per CDR3 protein. Of some 130,000 distinct CDR3 sequences listed, around 90% are singletons. The length of the CDR3 is 15 residues. CDR1 is SGHDT and CDR2 is YYEEEE in the germline V gene. V lost 4 bases, J lost 4 bases, and 17 bases lay in between. Sequencing targeted TCR beta in blood CD8+ and CD4+ T cells. Purification of the CD8+ and CD4+ T cells relied on negative isolation, and TEMRA cells underwent FACS enrichment. Study conclusions and caveats: The authors acknowledged that the study's TCR sequencing and HLA analysis involved relatively few individuals.

The sequenced sample was CD8+ T cells from PBMCs. The chain uses TRBV5-6 and TRBJ1-2; D is unclear. The clonotype was recovered from a human donor with multiple sclerosis. CDR3 coding DNA: TGTGCCAGCAGCCCCGGAACAGCCCCATCCTATGGCTACACCTTC. Amino acids: CASSPGTAPSYGYTF. Using reference TRBV5-6 and TRBJ1-2 for the parts outside the CDR3, the full variable domain is DAGVTQSPTHLIKTRGQQVTLRCSPKSGHDTVSWYQQALGQGPQFIFQYYEEEERQRGNFPDRFSGHQFPNYSSELNVNALLLGDSALYLCASSPGTAPSYGYTFGSGTRLTVV.